This T cell receptor (beta chain) was documented in a study of tumor-infiltrating lymphocytes in primary liver carcinoma. This clonotype was counted a single time. A constant-region primer served to make TCR beta cDNA from about 530 ng total RNA. Three nested multiplex PCR rounds, a slightly modified ARM-PCR, produced the libraries for TCR beta. Primers for the first two PCR rounds were TRBV1-TRBV30 forward primers and a C-beta reverse primer (about 9 cycles per round). MiXCR was run by TCRdb on the multiplex PCR reads, yielding one entry per CDR3 protein. This sample has more than 150,000 distinct CDR3 sequences, with roughly 60% found just once. The CDR3 has 12 amino acids. Germline-derived CDR1 and CDR2 are ENHRY and SYGVKD. Trimming left V 10 bases short and J 0 bases short, with 9 bases between. Extraction also yielded germline DNA, while blood RNA was obtained from unsorted whole blood.

The gene calls are TRBV10-3 and TRBJ2-5; D unclear. The receptor's source is a man aged 35-49 years with primary liver carcinoma and hepatitis B virus infection. The source material was peripheral blood. This CDR3 reads CATCDNQETQYF. CDR3 DNA sequence: TGTGCCACTTGTGACAACCAAGAGACCCAGTACTTC.